The 11 T cell receptor beta chains reported below all come from one sample, sequenced in a study of T cell changes during pregnancy in multiple sclerosis. The protocol was immunoSEQ multiplex PCR, while the TCRdb copy is restricted to in-frame clones and leaves out a portion. Of more than 90,000 clones listed, roughly 90% were seen once; the top ten hold more than 1.5%. Sequences were derived from peripheral blood, sampled in the third trimester of pregnancy. All receptors derive from a female donor with multiple sclerosis, enrolled in a pregnancy study.

The rearrangement links TRBV19 to TRBJ2-3; TRBD2 aligns across 10 bases. Germline-derived CDR1 and CDR2 are LNHDA and SQIVND (reference sequence). CDR3 size: 15 residues. V lost 4 bases and J lost 0; bases outside the gene matches: 1. CDR3 coding DNA: TGTGCCAGTAGTAAGGGACTAGCGAGCACAGATACGCAGTATTTT. Translating gives CASSKGLASTDTQYF.

This chain uses TRBV5-4 with TRBJ1-1; D ambiguous. The length of the CDR3 is 14 residues. Germline V lookup: CDR1 SGHNT, CDR2 YYREEE (reference sequence). Trimming cost V 4 bases and J 1 base, with 11 bases left between them. DNA of the CDR3: TGTGCCAGCAGCCCCACAGTCCCGAACACTGAAGCTTTCTTT. Amino acids: CASSPTVPNTEAFF.

J is TRBJ1-1 and V is TRBV19, with D possibly TRBD1 on 5 matching bases. The V and J ends lost 2 bases and 6 bases respectively, with 13 bases between them. Germline lookup yields CDR1 LNHDA and CDR2 SQIVND (reference sequence). This CDR3 contains 14 residues. This chain's CDR3 is CASSINWGRPEAFF. CDR3 DNA: TGTGCCAGTAGTATAAATTGGGGGAGGCCTGAAGCTTTCTTT.

The V and J genes are TRBV2 and TRBJ2-1, with TRBD1 identical over 9 bases. The length of the CDR3 is 14 residues. J gave up 10 bases and V 1 base, and 5 bases lay outside the gene matches. Germline loops: CDR1 SNHLY, CDR2 FYNNEI. The CDR3 protein is CASSEVDRGREQFF. The CDR3 nucleotides read TGTGCCAGCAGTGAAGTGGACAGGGGCCGGGAGCAGTTCTTC.

The V call is TRBV2, the J call TRBJ2-3, with 12 bases aligning to TRBD2. Germline V gives CDR1 SNHLY, CDR2 FYNNEI. Trimming took 5 bases from V and 5 from J; bases not matched to a gene: 8. There are 16 residues in the CDR3. The CDR3 nucleotides are TGTGCCAGCAGTTCGACTAGCGGGAGCCCCCTAGATACGCAGTATTTT. Encoded protein: CASSSTSGSPLDTQYF.

The rearrangement joins TRBV6-1 to TRBJ1-3, with TRBD1 as a possible D gene (5 bases). This CDR3 spans 13 amino acids. Germline CDR1 and CDR2: MNHNS and SASEGT. The V and J ends lost 8 bases and 0 bases respectively, with 8 bases between them. The CDR3: CASGARSGNTIYF. The CDR3 DNA reads as TGTGCCAGCGGGGCCCGCTCTGGAAACACCATATATTTT.

The chain is built from TRBV5-4 and TRBJ2-5, with TRBD1 matching over 11 bases. V lost 7 bases, J lost 5 bases, and 13 bases stayed unmatched. This CDR3 has 16 residues. CDR1 and CDR2 (germline): SGHNT, YYREEE (reference sequence). CDR3 coding DNA: TGTGCCAGCTCGGACTTCCGGGACAGGGGGAGGGAGACCCAGTACTTC. It encodes CASSDFRDRGRETQYF.

This clone was seen just once. This chain links TRBV7-8 with TRBJ2-2; a possible D gene is TRBD2 (5 bases). V lost 1 base and J lost 6, with 27 bases in between. There are 20 residues in the CDR3. Germline V lookup: CDR1 SGHVS, CDR2 FQNEAQ. The CDR3 loop reads CASSLVGRHPERALAGELFF. For the CDR3, the DNA is TGTGCCAGCAGCTTAGTAGGTCGTCACCCCGAGAGGGCCCTGGCCGGGGAGCTGTTTTTT. Full variable domain (missing parts from reference TRBV7-8 and TRBJ2-2): GAGVSQSPRYKVAKRGQDVALRCDPISGHVSLFWYQQALGQGPEFLTYFQNEAQLDKSGLPSDRFFAERPEGSVSTLKIQRTQQEDSAVYLCASSLVGRHPERALAGELFFGEGSRLTVL.

Concerning this clone: This sample includes further DNA sequences coding for the same CDR3. This chain links TRBV11-2 with TRBJ1-4; D is perhaps TRBD1 (5 bases). This CDR3 spans 12 amino acids. Germline V lookup: CDR1 SGHAT, CDR2 FQNNGV. V shed 3 bases and J shed 8 bases, with 7 bases lying between them. The CDR3 region is CASSFGGEKLFF. The CDR3 bases are TGTGCCAGCAGCTTCGGGGGGGAAAAACTGTTTTTT.

Only one count was recorded for this clone. V is TRBV9 and J is TRBJ2-7; TRBD1 matches at 10 bases. V lost 2 bases, J lost 5 bases, and 4 bases stayed unmatched. Looked up from germline, CDR1 is SGDLS and CDR2 is YYNGEE. The CDR3 spans 14 residues. For the CDR3, the DNA is TGTGCCAGCAGCGTCGGGGGACAGGGGAACGAGCAGTACTTC. Translated, it gives CASSVGGQGNEQYF.

CDR3 bases: TGTGCCAGCAGCTTCCACAACCAAGAGACCCAGTACTTC. This encodes CASSFHNQETQYF. This chain uses TRBV11-2 with TRBJ2-5; the D is unclear. CDR3 length: 13 amino acids. Germline V gene sequence: CDR1 SGHAT, CDR2 FQNNGV. V lost 3 bases, J lost 0 bases, and 5 bases lay in between.